This TCR beta chain stems from a study of blood T cells in healthy people across ages. Points from the study as a whole: There were more naive CD4+ cells and higher diversity in long-lived donors than in aged donors. The fall in TCR beta diversity per million T cells was roughly linear with age.

V lost 2 bases, J lost 3 bases, and 13 bases lay in between. Per germline, CDR1 MNHEY and CDR2 SVGAGI. This CDR3 is 16 amino acids long. A second PCR of about 7 to 11 cycles used a sample-barcoded 5' primer and a J-beta primer mix. TCRdb itself ran the 5' RACE reads through MiXCR, one entry per CDR3 protein. Of 1.5 million to 2 million distinct CDR3 sequences in the sample, roughly 52% are singletons; the top ten hold roughly 2.1%. About this clonotype: Its target is unknown.

Roughly 10 milliliters of peripheral blood were drawn from each donor. The study isolated at least 6.5 million PBMCs from each sample. V gene TRBV6-5 combines with J gene TRBJ1-4; perhaps TRBD1 as D (6 bases). The receptor was derived from a woman in her thirties or forties in good health. What was sequenced was blood. The CDR3 is CASSYARGASNEKLFF. CDR3 coding DNA: TGTGCCAGCAGTTACGCGAGGGGGGCTTCTAATGAAAAACTGTTTTTT.